Listed below are T cell receptor beta chains from one sample, sequenced in a study of naive CD8 T cells in extremely preterm neonates. The method was immunoSEQ multiplex PCR; TCRdb's version includes in-frame clones alone and lacks a portion of them. The sample has about 5,900 clones; about 98% are singletons. The specimen sequenced was naive CD8+ T cells from blood. The receptors come from a human donor in good health. CDR3s include the opening cysteine and the closing phenylalanine or tryptophan. The D gene is left open where the match is weak.

d_gene	v_gene	j_gene	len	CDR3nt	CDR3aa
TRBD2	TRBV28	TRBJ2-1	15	TGTGCCAGCAGTGGAACTAGCGGGGTCGACAATGAGCAGTTCTTC	CASSGTSGVDNEQFF
TRBD1	TRBV4-1	TRBJ1-2	16	TGCGCCAGCAGCCAAGCAGACAGGGATCCTAACTATGGCTACACCTTC	CASSQADRDPNYGYTF
NA	TRBV27	TRBJ1-2	14	TGTGCCAGCAGTCCCAGGGGTAACGGCTATGGCTACACCTTC	CASSPRGNGYGYTF
TRBD1	TRBV5-4	TRBJ1-1	17	TGTGCCAGCAGCTTGTGGGGACAGCGACTAGGGGACACTGAAGCTTTCTTT	CASSLWGQRLGDTEAFF
NA	TRBV19	TRBJ1-1	13	TGTGCCAGTAGTATATGGGGGCACACTGAAGCTTTCTTT	CASSIWGHTEAFF
NA	TRBV6-5	TRBJ2-2	15	TGTGCCAGCAGTTACGCGACAGGGAACACCGGGGAGCTGTTTTTT	CASSYATGNTGELFF
TRBD2	TRBV13	TRBJ2-5	17	TGTGCCAGCAGCTTCGAAGGACTAGCGGGAATAGGAGAGACCCAGTACTTC	CASSFEGLAGIGETQYF
TRBD1	TRBV7-2	TRBJ1-2	15	TGTGCCAGCAGCCCTGGACAGGGGGCATCGGATGGCTACACCTTC	CASSPGQGASDGYTF
NA	TRBV4-1	TRBJ1-2	14	TGCGCCAGCAGCCTGACCACGGCGGACTATGGCTACACCTTC	CASSLTTADYGYTF
NA	TRBV6-5	TRBJ2-3	13	TGTGCCAGCAGTCCCCCGGGGACTCATGCGCAGTATTTT	CASSPPGTHAQYF
TRBD1	TRBV5-6	TRBJ1-2	15	TGTGCCAGCAGCTTGGCTGGGACAGGGCTCAATGGCTACACCTTC	CASSLAGTGLNGYTF
TRBD1	TRBV30	TRBJ1-3	16	TGTGCCTCTAAGACCGCGACAGGGGGCGAAGGAAACACCATATATTTT	CASKTATGGEGNTIYF
NA	TRBV10-1	TRBJ1-1	13	TGCGCCAGCAGTTTTAAGCCAGACTTCGAAGCTTTCTTT	CASSFKPDFEAFF
NA	TRBV27	TRBJ1-1	15	TGTGCCAGCAGTTTGAGTCAGGGCTTAACACCAGGAGCTTTCTTT	CASSLSQGLTPGAFF
TRBD1	TRBV7-9	TRBJ2-7	15	TGTGCCAGCAGCTTAGACCAGGGGGCGAACTACGAGCAGTACTTC	CASSLDQGANYEQYF
NA	TRBV19	TRBJ2-1	15	TGTGCCAGTAGTATAGATCAGGGTATTGTTAATGAGCAGTTCTTC	CASSIDQGIVNEQFF